The entry that follows covers one T cell receptor beta chain sequence. This entry belongs to a study of blood T cell repertoires in COVID-19. The overall study: T cells, B-cell-depleted T cells, or PBMCs supplied cDNA or gDNA.

J lost 12 bases, V lost 2 bases, and 11 bases had no gene match. The CDR3 is made up of 15 amino acids. The germline CDR1 and CDR2 sequences are MNHNS and SASEGT. The protocol was immunoSEQ multiplex PCR, while the TCRdb copy is restricted to in-frame clones and leaves out a portion. The repertoire holds about 150,000 clones, with around 84% as singletons. The material sequenced was peripheral blood. The gene calls are TRBV6-1 and TRBJ1-4; 8 bases map to TRBD1. This sequence was found in a man aged 45 to 65 with active or convalescent COVID-19. Here the CDR3 DNA reads TGTGCCAGCAGTGAAAGGGCTCATGGACAGGGAGAACTGTTTTTT. Translation: CASSERAHGQGELFF.